Here is one TCR beta chain with its context. No antigen is known for it. The protocol was immunoSEQ multiplex PCR, while the TCRdb copy is restricted to in-frame clones and leaves out a portion. The profile covers around 70,000 clones, with roughly 80% appearing a single time and more than 10% taken by the ten largest. The data were obtained in a study of a mutant IDH1 vaccine in newly diagnosed glioma. About the research overall: Treated patients showed a male proportion of around 62%, a female proportion of about 38%, and a mean age of about 41 years. Patients had received radiotherapy, temozolomide, or both previously, most receiving both. Overall study results and limits: Vaccine-induced immune responses were detected in about 93% of patients.

Regarding time point: week 35, safety follow-up. Each dose of the vaccine consisted of 300 ug of mutant IDH1 20-mer peptide, with topical imiquimod. Patients had eight vaccinations, in weeks 1, 3, 5, 7, 11, 15, 19 and 23. Looked up from germline, CDR1 is MNHEY and CDR2 is SMNVEV (reference sequence). Trimming took off 5 bases at V and 8 bases at J, with 21 bases between the two ends. The CDR3 extends over 15 amino acids. The sequence derives from a man aged 18 to 29 with glioma. The sample in question was PBMCs, obtained from a glioma patient whose treatment included an IDH1 peptide vaccine. The J gene is TRBJ1-2, the V gene TRBV27, with D perhaps TRBD1 (5 bases). The CDR3 here is CASSRRDGGRSGYTF. The CDR3 DNA sequence: TGTGCCAGCAGTAGGAGGGATGGGGGAAGGAGCGGCTACACCTTC.